What follows is one T cell receptor beta chain and its context. What it binds is not known. The read terminates 3 residues before the CDR3 end, so the remaining end is supplied by the germline J gene. The CDR3 is 15 amino acids. Germline V lookup: CDR1 LNHDA, CDR2 SQIVND (reference sequence). The V gene end was trimmed by 4 bases and the J gene end by 5 bases; junction bases not matched to a gene: 8. Patients had low serum IgG, IgA and/or IgM and specific antibody deficiency. The data belong to a study of T cell clonality in common variable immunodeficiency. General study results and limits: Fewer deletions and N-nucleotide insertions were reportedly seen in common variable immunodeficiency TCR beta sequences. CVID subjects showed higher TCRbeta clonality than healthy controls. Repertoire-complication correlations in CVID were limited by patient heterogeneity.

This table comes from immunoSEQ multiplex PCR, and its TCRdb copy is limited to in-frame clones, with some not included. Sampling found under 25,000 clones, none seen once. The sequence derives from a human donor with common variable immunodeficiency. The chain employs TRBV19 and TRBJ2-5; 9 bases agree with TRBD1. The sequenced sample was peripheral blood mononuclear cells. The CDR3 here is CASSTGDRGVETQYF. The sequenced CDR3 bases are TGTGCCAGTAGTACAGGCGACAGGGGGGTGGAGACC.